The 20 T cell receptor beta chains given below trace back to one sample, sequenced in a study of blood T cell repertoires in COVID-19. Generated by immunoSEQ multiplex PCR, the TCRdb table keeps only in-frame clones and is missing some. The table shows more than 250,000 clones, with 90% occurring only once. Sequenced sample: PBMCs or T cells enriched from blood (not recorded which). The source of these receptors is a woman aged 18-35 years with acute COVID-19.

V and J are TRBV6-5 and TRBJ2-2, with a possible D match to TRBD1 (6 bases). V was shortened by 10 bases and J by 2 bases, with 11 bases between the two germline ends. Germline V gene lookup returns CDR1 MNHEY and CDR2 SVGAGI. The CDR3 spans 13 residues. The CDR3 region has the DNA TGTGCCACGAGGGACACAAACACCGGGGAGCTGTTTTTT. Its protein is CATRDTNTGELFF.

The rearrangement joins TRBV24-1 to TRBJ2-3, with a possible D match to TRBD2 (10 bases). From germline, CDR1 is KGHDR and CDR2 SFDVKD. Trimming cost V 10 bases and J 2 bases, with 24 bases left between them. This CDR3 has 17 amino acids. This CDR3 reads CATGQGGLADTTDTQYF. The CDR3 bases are TGTGCCACGGGACAGGGAGGACTAGCGGACACCACAGATACGCAGTATTTT.

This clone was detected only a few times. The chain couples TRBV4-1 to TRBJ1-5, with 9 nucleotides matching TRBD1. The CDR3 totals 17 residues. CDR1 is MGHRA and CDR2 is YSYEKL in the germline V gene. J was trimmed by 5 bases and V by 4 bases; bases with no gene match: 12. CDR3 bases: TGCGCCAGCAGCCGAAAGACAGGGGGAGTAGGGGATCAGCCCCAGCATTTT. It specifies CASSRKTGGVGDQPQHF.

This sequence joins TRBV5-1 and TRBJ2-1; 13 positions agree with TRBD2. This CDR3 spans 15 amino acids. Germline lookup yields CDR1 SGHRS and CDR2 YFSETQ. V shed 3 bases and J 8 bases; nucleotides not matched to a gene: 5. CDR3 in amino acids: CASSSTSGRIDEQFF. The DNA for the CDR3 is TGCGCCAGCAGCTCGACTAGCGGGAGGATAGATGAGCAGTTCTTC.

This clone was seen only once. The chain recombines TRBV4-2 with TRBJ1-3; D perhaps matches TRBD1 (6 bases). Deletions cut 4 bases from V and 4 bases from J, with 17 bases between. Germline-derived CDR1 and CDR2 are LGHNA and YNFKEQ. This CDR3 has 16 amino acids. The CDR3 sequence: CASSPTGGQGGNTIYF. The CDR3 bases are TGTGCCAGCAGCCCCACCGGGGGGCAAGGGGGAAACACCATATATTTT.

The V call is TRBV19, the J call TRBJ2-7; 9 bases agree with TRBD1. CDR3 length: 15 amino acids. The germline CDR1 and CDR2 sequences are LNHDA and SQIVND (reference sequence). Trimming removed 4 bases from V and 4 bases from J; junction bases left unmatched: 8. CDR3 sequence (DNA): TGTGCCAGTAGTACCGAGACAGGGGGATTATACGAGCAGTACTTC. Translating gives CASSTETGGLYEQYF.

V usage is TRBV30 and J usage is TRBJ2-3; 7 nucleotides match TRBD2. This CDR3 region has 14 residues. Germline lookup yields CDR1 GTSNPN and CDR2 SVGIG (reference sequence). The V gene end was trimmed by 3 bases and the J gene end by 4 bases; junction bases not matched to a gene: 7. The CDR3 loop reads CAWRIPAGADTQYF. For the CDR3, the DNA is TGTGCCTGGAGAATCCCTGCGGGGGCAGATACGCAGTATTTT.

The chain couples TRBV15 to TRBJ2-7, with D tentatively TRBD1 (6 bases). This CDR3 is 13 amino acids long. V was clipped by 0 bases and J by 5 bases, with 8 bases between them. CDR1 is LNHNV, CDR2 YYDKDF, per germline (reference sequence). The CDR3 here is CATSRDRTDEQYF. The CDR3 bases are TGTGCCACCAGCAGAGATCGGACAGACGAGCAGTACTTC.

CDR3 region: CASSHLAGSFEQFF. CDR3 DNA sequence: TGTGCCAGCAGCCACTTAGCGGGATCTTTTGAGCAGTTCTTC. The J gene is TRBJ2-1, the V gene TRBV3-1 (or the pseudogene TRBV3-2), with 8 bases lining up with TRBD2. From germline, CDR1 is LGHDT and CDR2 YNNKEL (reference sequence). This CDR3 spans 14 amino acids. Losses at the gene ends were 3 bases for V and 9 bases for J; bases not matched to a gene: 7.

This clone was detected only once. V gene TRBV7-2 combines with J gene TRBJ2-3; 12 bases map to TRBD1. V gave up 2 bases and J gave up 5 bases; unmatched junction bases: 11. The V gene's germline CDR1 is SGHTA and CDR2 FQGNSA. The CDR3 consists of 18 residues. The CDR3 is CASSLPAGTGGLGDTQYF. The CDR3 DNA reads TGTGCCAGCAGCTTACCAGCCGGGACAGGGGGCCTTGGAGATACGCAGTATTTT.

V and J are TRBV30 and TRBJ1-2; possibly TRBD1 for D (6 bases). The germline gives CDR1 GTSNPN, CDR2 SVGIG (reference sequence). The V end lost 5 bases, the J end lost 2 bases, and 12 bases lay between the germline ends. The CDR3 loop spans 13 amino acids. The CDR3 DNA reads TGTGCCTGGGCAGGGGATTTCAACTATGGCTACACCTTC. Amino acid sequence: CAWAGDFNYGYTF.

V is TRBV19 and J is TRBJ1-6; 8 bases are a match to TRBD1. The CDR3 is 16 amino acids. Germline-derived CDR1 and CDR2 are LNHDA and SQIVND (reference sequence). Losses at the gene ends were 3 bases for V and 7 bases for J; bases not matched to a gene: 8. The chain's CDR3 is CASSISQGATNSPLHF. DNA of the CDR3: TGTGCCAGTAGTATTTCGCAGGGGGCTACGAATTCACCCCTCCACTTT.

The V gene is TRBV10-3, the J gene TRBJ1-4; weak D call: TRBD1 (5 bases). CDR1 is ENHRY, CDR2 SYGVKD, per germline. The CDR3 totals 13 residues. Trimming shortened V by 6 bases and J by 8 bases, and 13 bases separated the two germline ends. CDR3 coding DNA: TGTGCCATCAGCGTACAGGTTGGGGAAAAACTGTTTTTT. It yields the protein CAISVQVGEKLFF.

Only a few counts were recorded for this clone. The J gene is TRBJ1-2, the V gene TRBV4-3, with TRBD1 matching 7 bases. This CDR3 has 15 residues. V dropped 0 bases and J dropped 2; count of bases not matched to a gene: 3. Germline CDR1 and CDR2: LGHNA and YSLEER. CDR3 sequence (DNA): TGCGCCAGCAGCCAAGATTGGACAGGCAACTATGGCTACACCTTC. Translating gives CASSQDWTGNYGYTF.

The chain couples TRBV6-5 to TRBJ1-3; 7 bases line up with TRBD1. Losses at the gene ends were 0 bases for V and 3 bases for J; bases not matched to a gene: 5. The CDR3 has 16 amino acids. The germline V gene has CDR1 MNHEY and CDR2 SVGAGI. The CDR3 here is CASSYSFRGFGNTIYF. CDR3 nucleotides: TGTGCCAGCAGTTACTCGTTCAGGGGGTTTGGAAACACCATATATTTT.

This CDR3 is CASRLLAGGTGELFF. CDR3 DNA: TGTGCCAGCAGACTATTAGCGGGAGGCACCGGGGAGCTGTTTTTT. The chain has TRBV11-2 and TRBJ2-2; the match to TRBD2 covers 10 bases. CDR1 is SGHAT, CDR2 FQNNGV, per germline. There are 15 residues in the CDR3. The V and J ends lost 6 bases and 4 bases, in that order; junction bases with no gene match: 5. The full variable domain, its missing parts supplied by reference TRBV11-2 and TRBJ2-2, is EAGVAQSPRYKIIEKRQSVAFWCNPISGHATLYWYQQILGQGPKLLIQFQNNGVVDDSQLPKDRFSAERLKGVDSTLKIQPAKLEDSAVYLCASRLLAGGTGELFFGEGSRLTVL.

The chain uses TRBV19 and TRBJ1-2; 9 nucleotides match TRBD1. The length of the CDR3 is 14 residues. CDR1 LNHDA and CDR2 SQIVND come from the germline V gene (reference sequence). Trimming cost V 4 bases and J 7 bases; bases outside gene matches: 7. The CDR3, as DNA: TGTGCCAGTAGTAAGCCGGACAGGGGCCGTGGCTACACCTTC. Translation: CASSKPDRGRGYTF. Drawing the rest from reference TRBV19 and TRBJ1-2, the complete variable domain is DGGITQSPKYLFRKEGQNVTLSCEQNLNHDAMYWYRQDPGQGLRLIYYSQIVNDFQKGDIAEGYSVSREKKESFPLTVTSAQKNPTAFYLCASSKPDRGRGYTFGSGTRLTVV.

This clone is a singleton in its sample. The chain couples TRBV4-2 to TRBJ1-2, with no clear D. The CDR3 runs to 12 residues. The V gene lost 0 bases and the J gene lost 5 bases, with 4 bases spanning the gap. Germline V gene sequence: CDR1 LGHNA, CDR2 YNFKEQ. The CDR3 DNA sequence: TGTGCCAGCAGCCAAGATCGTTATGGCTACACCTTC. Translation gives CASSQDRYGYTF.

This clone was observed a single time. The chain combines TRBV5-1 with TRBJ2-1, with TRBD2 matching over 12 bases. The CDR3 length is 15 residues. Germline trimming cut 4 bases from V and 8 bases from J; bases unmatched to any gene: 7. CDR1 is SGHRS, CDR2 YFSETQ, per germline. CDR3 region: CASSRASGRGDEQFF. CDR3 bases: TGCGCCAGCAGCAGGGCTAGCGGGAGGGGGGATGAGCAGTTCTTC.

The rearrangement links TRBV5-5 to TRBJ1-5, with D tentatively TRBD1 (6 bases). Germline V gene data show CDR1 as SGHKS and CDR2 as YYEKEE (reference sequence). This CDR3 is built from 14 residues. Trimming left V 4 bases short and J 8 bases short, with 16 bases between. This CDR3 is CASSPGGASEPQHF. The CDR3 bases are TGTGCCAGCAGCCCCGGGGGGGCCTCAGAGCCCCAGCATTTT. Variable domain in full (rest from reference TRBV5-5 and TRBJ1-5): DAGVTQSPTHLIKTRGQQVTLRCSPISGHKSVSWYQQVLGQGPQFIFQYYEKEERGRGNFPDRFSARQFPNYSSELNVNALLLGDSALYLCASSPGGASEPQHFGDGTRLSIL.